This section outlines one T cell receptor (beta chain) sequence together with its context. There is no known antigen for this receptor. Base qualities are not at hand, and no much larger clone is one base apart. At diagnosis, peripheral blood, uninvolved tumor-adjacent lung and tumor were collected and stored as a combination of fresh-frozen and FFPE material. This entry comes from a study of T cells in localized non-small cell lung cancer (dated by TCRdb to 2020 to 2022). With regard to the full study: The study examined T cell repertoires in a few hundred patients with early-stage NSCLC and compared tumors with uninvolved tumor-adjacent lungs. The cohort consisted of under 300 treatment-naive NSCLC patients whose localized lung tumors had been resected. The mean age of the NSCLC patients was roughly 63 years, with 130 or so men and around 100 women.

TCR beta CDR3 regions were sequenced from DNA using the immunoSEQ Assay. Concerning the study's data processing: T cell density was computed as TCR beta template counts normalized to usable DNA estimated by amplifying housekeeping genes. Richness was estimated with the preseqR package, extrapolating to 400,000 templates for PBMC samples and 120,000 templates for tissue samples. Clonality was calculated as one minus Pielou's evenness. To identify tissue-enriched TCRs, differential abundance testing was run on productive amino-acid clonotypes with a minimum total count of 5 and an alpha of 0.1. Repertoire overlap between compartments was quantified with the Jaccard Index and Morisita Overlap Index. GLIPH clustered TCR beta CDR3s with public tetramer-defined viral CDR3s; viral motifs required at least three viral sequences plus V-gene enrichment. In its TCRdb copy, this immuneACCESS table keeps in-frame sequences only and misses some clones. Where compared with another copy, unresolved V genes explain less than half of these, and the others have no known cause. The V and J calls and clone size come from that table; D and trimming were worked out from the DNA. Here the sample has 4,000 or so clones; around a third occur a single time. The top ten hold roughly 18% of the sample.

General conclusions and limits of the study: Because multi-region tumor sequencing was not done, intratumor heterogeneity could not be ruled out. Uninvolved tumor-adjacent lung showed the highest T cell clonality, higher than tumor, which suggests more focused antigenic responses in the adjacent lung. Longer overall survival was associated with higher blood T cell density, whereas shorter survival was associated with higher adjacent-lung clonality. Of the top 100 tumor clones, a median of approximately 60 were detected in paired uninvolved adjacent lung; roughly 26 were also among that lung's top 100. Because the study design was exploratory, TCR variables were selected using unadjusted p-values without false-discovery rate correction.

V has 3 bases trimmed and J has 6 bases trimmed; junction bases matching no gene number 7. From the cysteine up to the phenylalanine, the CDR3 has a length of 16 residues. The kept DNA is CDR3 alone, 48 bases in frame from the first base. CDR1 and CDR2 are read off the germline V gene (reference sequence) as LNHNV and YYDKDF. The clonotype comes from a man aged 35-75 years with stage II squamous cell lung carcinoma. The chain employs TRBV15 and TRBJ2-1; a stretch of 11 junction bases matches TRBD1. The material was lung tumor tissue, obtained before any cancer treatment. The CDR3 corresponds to CATSRPLGTGGNEQFF. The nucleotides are TGTGCCACCAGCAGGCCTCTGGGGACAGGGGGCAATGAGCAGTTCTTC.